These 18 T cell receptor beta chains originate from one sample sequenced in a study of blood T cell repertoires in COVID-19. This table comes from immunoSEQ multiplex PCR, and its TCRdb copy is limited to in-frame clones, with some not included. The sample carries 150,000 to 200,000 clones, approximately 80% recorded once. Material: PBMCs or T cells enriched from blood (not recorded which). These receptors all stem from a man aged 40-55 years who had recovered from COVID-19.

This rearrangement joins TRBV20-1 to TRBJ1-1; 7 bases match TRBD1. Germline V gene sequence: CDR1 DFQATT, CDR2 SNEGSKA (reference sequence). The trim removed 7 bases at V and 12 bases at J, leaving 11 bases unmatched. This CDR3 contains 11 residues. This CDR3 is CSGLLGQRSFF. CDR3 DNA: TGCAGTGGCCTCCTGGGACAGCGATCTTTCTTT.

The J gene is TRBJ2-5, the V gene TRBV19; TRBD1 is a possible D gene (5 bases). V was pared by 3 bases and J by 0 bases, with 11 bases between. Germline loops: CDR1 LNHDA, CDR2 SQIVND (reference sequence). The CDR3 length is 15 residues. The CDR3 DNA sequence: TGTGCCAGTAGTATCAGACAGACAGACCAAGAGACCCAGTACTTC. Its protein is CASSIRQTDQETQYF.

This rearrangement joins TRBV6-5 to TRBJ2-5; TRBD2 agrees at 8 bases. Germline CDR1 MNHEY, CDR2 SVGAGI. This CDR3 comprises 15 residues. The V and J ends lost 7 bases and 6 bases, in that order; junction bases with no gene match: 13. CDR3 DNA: TGTGCCAGCACTACCCTAGCGGGTAGCTTGCAGACCCAGTACTTC. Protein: CASTTLAGSLQTQYF.

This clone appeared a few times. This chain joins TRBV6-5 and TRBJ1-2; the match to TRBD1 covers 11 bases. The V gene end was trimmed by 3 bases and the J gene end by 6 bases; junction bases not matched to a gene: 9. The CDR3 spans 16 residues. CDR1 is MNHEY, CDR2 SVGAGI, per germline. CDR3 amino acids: CASSYSLGQGANGYTF. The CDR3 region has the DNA TGTGCCAGCAGTTATTCTTTAGGACAGGGGGCAAATGGCTACACCTTC.

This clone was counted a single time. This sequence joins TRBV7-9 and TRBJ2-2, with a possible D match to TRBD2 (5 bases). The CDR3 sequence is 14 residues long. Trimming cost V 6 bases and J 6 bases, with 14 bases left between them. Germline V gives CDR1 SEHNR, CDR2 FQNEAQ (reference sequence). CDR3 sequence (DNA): TGTGCCAGCAGACCTGGCGGGTGGGCCGGGGAGCTGTTTTTT. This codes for CASRPGGWAGELFF.

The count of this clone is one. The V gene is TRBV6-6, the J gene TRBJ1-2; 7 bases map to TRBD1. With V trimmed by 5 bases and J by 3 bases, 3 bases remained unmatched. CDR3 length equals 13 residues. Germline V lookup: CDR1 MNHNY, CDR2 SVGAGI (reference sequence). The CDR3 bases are TGTGCCAGCAGTGGGGGACAGTACTATGGCTACACCTTC. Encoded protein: CASSGGQYYGYTF.

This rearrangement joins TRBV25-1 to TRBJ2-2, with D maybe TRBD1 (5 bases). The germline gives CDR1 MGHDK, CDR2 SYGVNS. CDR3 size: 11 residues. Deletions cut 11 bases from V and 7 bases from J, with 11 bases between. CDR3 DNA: TGTGCCGCAGGGATCTTCGGGGAGCTGTTTTTT. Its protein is CAAGIFGELFF.

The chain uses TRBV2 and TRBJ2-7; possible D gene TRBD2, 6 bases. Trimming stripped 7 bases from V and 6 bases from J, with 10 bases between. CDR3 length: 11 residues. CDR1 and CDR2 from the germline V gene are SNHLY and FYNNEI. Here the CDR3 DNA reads TGTGCCAGCATCTCGCGGGGCGAGCAGTACGTC. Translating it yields CASISRGEQYV.

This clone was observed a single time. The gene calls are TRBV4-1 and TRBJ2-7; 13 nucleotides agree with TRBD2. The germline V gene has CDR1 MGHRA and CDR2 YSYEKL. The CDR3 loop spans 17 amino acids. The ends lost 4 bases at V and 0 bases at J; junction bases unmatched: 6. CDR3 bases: TGCGCCAGCAGCCTGCTCACTAGCGGGGGGGCCTCCTACGAGCAGTACTTC. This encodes CASSLLTSGGASYEQYF.

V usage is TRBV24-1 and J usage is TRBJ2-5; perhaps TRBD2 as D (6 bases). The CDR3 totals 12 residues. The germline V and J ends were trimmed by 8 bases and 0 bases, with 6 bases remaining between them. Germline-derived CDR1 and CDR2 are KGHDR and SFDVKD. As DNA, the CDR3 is TGTGCCACCACGGGGGACCAAGAGACCCAGTACTTC. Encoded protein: CATTGDQETQYF.

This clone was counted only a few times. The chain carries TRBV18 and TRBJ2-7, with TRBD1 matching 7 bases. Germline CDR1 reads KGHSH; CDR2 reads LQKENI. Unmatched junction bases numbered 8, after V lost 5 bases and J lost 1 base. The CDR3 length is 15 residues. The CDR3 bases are TGTGCCAGCTCAGCAAGGGGGCCGCCTTCCTACGAGCAGTACTTC. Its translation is CASSARGPPSYEQYF.

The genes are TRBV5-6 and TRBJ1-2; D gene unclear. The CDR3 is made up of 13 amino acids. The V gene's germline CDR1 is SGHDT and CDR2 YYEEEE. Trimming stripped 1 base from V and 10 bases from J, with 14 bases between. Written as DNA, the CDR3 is TGTGCCAGCAGCTTGACTAGCATTCAGTCCTACACCTTC. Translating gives CASSLTSIQSYTF.

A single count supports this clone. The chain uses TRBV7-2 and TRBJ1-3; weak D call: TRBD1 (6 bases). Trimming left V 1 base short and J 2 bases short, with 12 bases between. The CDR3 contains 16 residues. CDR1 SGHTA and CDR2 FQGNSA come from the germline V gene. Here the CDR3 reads CASSLGGDRTGNTIYF. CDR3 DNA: TGTGCCAGCAGCTTAGGAGGAGACAGGACTGGAAACACCATATATTTT.

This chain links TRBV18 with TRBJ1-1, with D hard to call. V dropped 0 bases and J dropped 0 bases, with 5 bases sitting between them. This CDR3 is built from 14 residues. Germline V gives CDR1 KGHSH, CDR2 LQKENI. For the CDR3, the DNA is TGTGCCAGCTCACCACCCGTTATGAACACTGAAGCTTTCTTT. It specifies CASSPPVMNTEAFF.

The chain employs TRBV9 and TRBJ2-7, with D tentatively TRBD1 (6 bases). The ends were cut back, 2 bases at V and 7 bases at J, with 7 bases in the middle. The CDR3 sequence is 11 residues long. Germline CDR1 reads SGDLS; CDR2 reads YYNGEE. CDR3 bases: TGTGCCAGCAGCGTCGGACAGGAGCAGTACTTC. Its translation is CASSVGQEQYF.

CDR3 sequence (DNA): TGTGCCAGCACCCCCCGGGAACCCAATCAGCCCCAGCATTTT. Translated, it gives CASTPREPNQPQHF. The chain couples TRBV2 to TRBJ1-5; D gene uncertain. The V gene lost 7 bases and the J gene lost 3 bases, with 13 bases spanning the gap. This CDR3 is 14 amino acids long. Germline CDR1 is SNHLY and CDR2 is FYNNEI.

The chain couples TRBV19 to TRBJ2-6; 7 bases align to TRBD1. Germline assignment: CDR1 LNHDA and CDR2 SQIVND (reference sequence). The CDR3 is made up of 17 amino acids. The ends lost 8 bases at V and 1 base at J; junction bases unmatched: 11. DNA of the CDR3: TGTGCCAGTCGCCAGGGGGTCCAATTTTCTGGGGCCAACGTCCTGACTTTC. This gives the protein CASRQGVQFSGANVLTF.

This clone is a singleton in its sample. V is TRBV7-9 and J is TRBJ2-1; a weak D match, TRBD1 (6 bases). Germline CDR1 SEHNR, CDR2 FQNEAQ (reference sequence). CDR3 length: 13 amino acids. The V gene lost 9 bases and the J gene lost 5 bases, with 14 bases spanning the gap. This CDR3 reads CASPTGIHNEQFF. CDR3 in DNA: TGTGCCAGTCCGACAGGAATCCACAATGAGCAGTTCTTC. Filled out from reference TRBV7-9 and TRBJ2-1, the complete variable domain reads DTGVSQNPRHKITKRGQNVTFRCDPISEHNRLYWYRQTLGQGPEFLTYFQNEAQLEKSRLLSDRFSAERPKGSFSTLEIQRTEQGDSAMYLCASPTGIHNEQFFGPGTRLTVL.